This T cell receptor (beta chain) came from a study of cytomegalovirus exposure and HLA in healthy donors. The study ran its PCR with 60 Vbeta and 13 Jbeta primers. How the authors handled the data: Approximately 9.9 million shared chains were among the 60 million to 80 million unique TCR beta chains that a later analysis counted. Profiled with immunoSEQ multiplex PCR; TCRdb holds only in-frame clones, not every one. V and J calls and clone size come straight from that table; D and trimming were deduced from the DNA. The sample includes 130,000 to 150,000 clones, about four fifths of them seen just once. The CDR3 spans 16 residues. Germline V CDR1 and CDR2: MNHNY, SVGAGI (reference sequence). The junction had 8 bases not matched to a gene; V was cut back by 5 bases and J by 2 bases. The study's findings and limits: Analysis was carried out at a later point, and it linked a missense DCLRE1C variant to TCR beta V- and J-gene trimming. Specific recognition of CMV antigens was confirmed in vitro for three chains (all CMV-associated).

Comments on this clone: Antigen specificity is unknown.

The source is a woman aged 18 to 35 in good health and CMV-seropositive. The rearrangement uses TRBV6-6 and TRBJ1-5; 8 nucleotides match TRBD1. Material for sequencing was PBMCs. The CDR3 sequence: CASSGQGPTGNQPQHF. CDR3 nucleotide sequence: TGTGCCAGCAGTGGACAGGGACCGACGGGCAATCAGCCCCAGCATTTT.